This T cell receptor (beta chain) was retrieved from a study of blood T cell repertoires in COVID-19. Study as a whole: PBMCs, B-cell-depleted T cells, or T cells were the source of the cDNA or gDNA that made up the material.

In the original analysis: By means of reference gene primer amplification, nucleated cell counts were estimated. Repertoires were generated with immunoSEQ multiplex PCR, while TCRdb's copy carries only in-frame clones and drops some. V and J calls plus clone size are reproduced from that table; the DNA served to infer D and trimming. The table includes about 99,000 clones, about four fifths detected once. CDR1 and CDR2 from the germline V gene are SGHVS and FQNEAQ. The CDR3 extends over 17 amino acids. V was pared by 5 bases and J by 0 bases, with 9 bases of the junction left unmatched. The sequence was collected from a man aged 70-80 years with active or convalescent COVID-19. Specimen: peripheral blood. The rearrangement joins TRBV7-8 to TRBJ1-5; 8 nucleotides align to TRBD1. As DNA, the CDR3 is TGTGCCAGCAGCAGAGGGGACAGGCGGACTAGCAATCAGCCCCAGCATTTT. The encoded protein is CASSRGDRRTSNQPQHF.